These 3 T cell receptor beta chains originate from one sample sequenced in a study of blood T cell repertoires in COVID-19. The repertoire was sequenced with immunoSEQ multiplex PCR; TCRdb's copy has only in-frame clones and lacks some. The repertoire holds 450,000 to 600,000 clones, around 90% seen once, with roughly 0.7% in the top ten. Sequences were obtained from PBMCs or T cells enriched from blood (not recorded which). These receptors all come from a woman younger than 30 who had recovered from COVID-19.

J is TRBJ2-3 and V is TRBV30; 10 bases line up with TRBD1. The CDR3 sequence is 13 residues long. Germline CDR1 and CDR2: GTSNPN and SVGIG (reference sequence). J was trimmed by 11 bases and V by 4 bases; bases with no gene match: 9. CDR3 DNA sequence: TGTGCCTGGACCCCAACCGGACAGGGGGTGCAGTATTTT. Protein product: CAWTPTGQGVQYF.

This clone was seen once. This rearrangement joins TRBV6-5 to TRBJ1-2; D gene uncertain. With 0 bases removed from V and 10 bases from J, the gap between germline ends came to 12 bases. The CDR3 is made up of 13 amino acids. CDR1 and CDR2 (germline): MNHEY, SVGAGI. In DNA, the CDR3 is TGTGCCAGCAGTTACTCGAGTATTACCTTCTACACCTTC. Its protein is CASSYSSITFYTF.

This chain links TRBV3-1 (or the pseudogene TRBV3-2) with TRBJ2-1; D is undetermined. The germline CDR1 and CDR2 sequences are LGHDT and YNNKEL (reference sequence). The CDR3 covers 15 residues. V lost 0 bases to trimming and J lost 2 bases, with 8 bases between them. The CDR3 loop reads CASSQDVSAYNEQFF. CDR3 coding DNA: TGTGCCAGCAGCCAAGATGTATCGGCCTACAATGAGCAGTTCTTC.